These 19 T cell receptor beta chains came from one sample sequenced in a study of blood T cell repertoires in COVID-19. Only in-frame clones appear in the TCRdb table, and some are missing; sequencing was by immunoSEQ multiplex PCR. The sample consists of approximately 30,000 clones, roughly 90% of them appearing once. Material for sequencing was peripheral blood. The receptors derive from a woman aged 35 to 49 with active or convalescent COVID-19.

The V and J genes are TRBV12-3 or TRBV12-4 and TRBJ2-3; D gene ambiguous. V gave up 6 bases and J gave up 6 bases, with 10 bases separating them. This CDR3 spans 12 amino acids. The CDR3 sequence: CASSASIDTQYF. The CDR3 DNA follows: TGTGCCAGCAGCGCCTCTATTGATACGCAGTATTTT.

This chain connects TRBV9 to TRBJ2-1; TRBD1 might be the D (5 bases). CDR1 and CDR2 (germline): SGDLS, YYNGEE. V was shortened by 0 bases and J by 4 bases, with 5 bases between the two germline ends. The CDR3 loop spans 13 amino acids. CDR3 in DNA: TGTGCCAGCAGCGTAGAGGGGTACAATGAGCAGTTCTTC. Its protein is CASSVEGYNEQFF. The full variable domain, completed using reference TRBV9 and TRBJ2-1, is DSGVTQTPKHLITATGQRVTLRCSPRSGDLSVYWYQQSLDQGLQFLIQYYNGEERAKGNILERFSAQQFPDLHSELNLSSLELGDSALYFCASSVEGYNEQFFGPGTRLTVL.

This rearrangement joins TRBV5-1 to TRBJ2-5, with no clear D. V lost 0 bases to trimming and J lost 1 base, with 10 bases between them. This CDR3 contains 15 residues. Germline loops: CDR1 SGHRS, CDR2 YFSETQ. CDR3 DNA: TGCGCCAGCAGCTTGGCTGGGCCGAGCCAAGAGACCCAGTACTTC. This encodes CASSLAGPSQETQYF.

This clone was recorded only once. The chain is built from TRBV29-1 and TRBJ1-2; weak D call: TRBD1 (5 bases). CDR1 is SQVTM and CDR2 is ANQGSEA in the germline V gene. V was trimmed by 2 bases and J by 4 bases, leaving 14 bases between them. The length of the CDR3 is 14 residues. The CDR3 DNA reads TGCAGCGTTGAAACTGGGGCAATTGGCTATGGCTACACCTTC. It encodes CSVETGAIGYGYTF.

The V and J genes are TRBV27 and TRBJ2-3; 11 bases line up with TRBD2. The CDR3 totals 14 residues. Germline CDR1 reads MNHEY; CDR2 reads SMNVEV (reference sequence). After removal of 9 bases from V and 1 base from J, the junction contained 3 bases not matched to a gene. CDR3 residues: CASSGRARTDTQYF. The CDR3 nucleotides are TGTGCCAGTAGCGGGAGGGCTCGCACAGATACGCAGTATTTT.

The genes are TRBV7-8 and TRBJ2-7, with 8 nucleotides matching TRBD1. The germline CDR1 and CDR2 sequences are SGHVS and FQNEAQ. V shed 2 bases, J shed 0 bases, and the junction held 3 bases outside the gene matches. The CDR3 runs to 15 residues. CDR3 sequence (DNA): TGTGCCAGCAGCTTACAGGGGGCGAGCTCCTACGAGCAGTACTTC. It translates to CASSLQGASSYEQYF.

This chain joins TRBV5-5 and TRBJ1-1; D unresolved. The length of the CDR3 is 12 residues. CDR1 is SGHKS and CDR2 is YYEKEE in the germline V gene (reference sequence). V gave up 3 bases and J gave up 4 bases, with 7 bases separating them. CDR3 DNA: TGTGCCAGCAGCTCCCTCTTCACTGAAGCTTTCTTT. Its protein is CASSSLFTEAFF. Together with reference TRBV5-5 and TRBJ1-1, the CDR3 gives the full variable domain: DAGVTQSPTHLIKTRGQQVTLRCSPISGHKSVSWYQQVLGQGPQFIFQYYEKEERGRGNFPDRFSARQFPNYSSELNVNALLLGDSALYLCASSSLFTEAFFGQGTRLTVV.

The rearrangement uses TRBV5-8 and TRBJ1-6, with D perhaps matching TRBD1 (5 bases). Deletions cut 1 base from V and 7 bases from J, with 9 bases between. The CDR3 sequence is 14 residues long. Germline V gives CDR1 SGHTS, CDR2 YDEGEE. This CDR3 is CASSLLGVNSPLHF. The CDR3 bases are TGTGCCAGCAGCTTGCTAGGGGTAAATTCACCCCTCCACTTT.

The chain has TRBV10-3 and TRBJ2-3; 11 positions agree with TRBD2. The germline V gene has CDR1 ENHRY and CDR2 SYGVKD. Germline trimming cut 6 bases from V and 0 bases from J; bases unmatched to any gene: 5. This CDR3 comprises 16 residues. The CDR3 DNA is TGTGCCATCAGCTATCTAGCGGGGGGTAGCACAGATACGCAGTATTTT. It translates to CAISYLAGGSTDTQYF.

This chain joins TRBV29-1 and TRBJ2-1; 12 nucleotides match TRBD2. CDR3 size: 13 residues. The germline gives CDR1 SQVTM, CDR2 ANQGSEA. V lost 4 bases, J lost 8 bases, and 3 bases stayed unmatched. The CDR3 DNA reads TGCAGCGTTGCGACTAGCGGGAGCGATGAGCAGTTCTTC. It yields the protein CSVATSGSDEQFF.

The chain employs TRBV5-4 and TRBJ1-1; the D is unclear. V was shortened by 4 bases and J by 0 bases, with 13 bases between the two germline ends. The CDR3 covers 15 residues. Germline CDR1 and CDR2: SGHNT and YYREEE (reference sequence). The CDR3: CASSRGQNVNTEAFF. CDR3 nucleotide sequence: TGTGCCAGCAGCCGCGGTCAGAATGTGAACACTGAAGCTTTCTTT.

This sequence joins TRBV4-1 and TRBJ2-2; TRBD1 matches at 7 bases. The V gene's germline CDR1 is MGHRA and CDR2 YSYEKL. V dropped 3 bases and J dropped 5; count of bases not matched to a gene: 9. CDR3 length: 16 amino acids. The CDR3 sequence is CASSHGQARLTGELFF. CDR3 bases: TGCGCCAGCAGCCATGGACAGGCTAGACTTACCGGGGAGCTGTTTTTT.

The V gene is TRBV6-4, the J gene TRBJ2-1; TRBD2 matches 7 bases. CDR1 and CDR2 (germline): MRHNA, SNTAGT. CDR3 length equals 15 residues. The V segment lost 6 bases and the J segment 2 bases; nucleotides outside the gene matches: 7. The CDR3 reads CASSLERDPYNEQFF. The CDR3 DNA is TGTGCCAGCAGCCTGGAGCGGGACCCCTACAATGAGCAGTTCTTC.

The rearrangement links TRBV19 to TRBJ1-5, with a tentative D call TRBD1 (6 bases). The CDR3 totals 15 residues. Trimming shortened V by 7 bases and J by 2 bases, and 15 bases separated the two germline ends. Germline V lookup: CDR1 LNHDA, CDR2 SQIVND (reference sequence). CDR3 residues: CASNPSGGGNQPQHF. The CDR3 DNA reads as TGTGCCAGTAACCCCTCGGGGGGCGGCAATCAGCCCCAGCATTTT.

The chain employs TRBV29-1 and TRBJ1-2; 10 nucleotides align to TRBD1. The CDR3 loop spans 15 amino acids. Germline assignment: CDR1 SQVTM and CDR2 ANQGSEA. J lost 5 bases, V lost 0 bases, and 6 bases had no gene match. The CDR3 DNA reads TGCAGCGTTGAAGACTGGGACAGGGGACAATATGGCTACACCTTC. Its protein is CSVEDWDRGQYGYTF.

J is TRBJ2-1 and V is TRBV4-1; D perhaps matches TRBD2 (6 bases). This CDR3 is built from 12 residues. V was cut by 8 bases and J by 9 bases, with 14 bases left in between. Germline CDR1 and CDR2: MGHRA and YSYEKL. The CDR3 reads CASATSSGEQFF. CDR3 DNA: TGCGCCAGCGCCACTAGCTCTGGTGAGCAGTTCTTC.

The V and J genes are TRBV4-3 and TRBJ2-1; TRBD1 matches 10 bases. CDR1 and CDR2 (germline): LGHNA, YSLEER. The CDR3 is made up of 18 amino acids. The V segment lost 0 bases and the J segment 8 bases; nucleotides outside the gene matches: 13. CDR3 DNA sequence: TGCGCCAGCAGCCAAGATCTTCGGACAGGGGGGATTTTGGATGAGCAGTTCTTC. It specifies CASSQDLRTGGILDEQFF.

V and J are TRBV27 and TRBJ2-1, with unresolved D. The CDR3 covers 13 residues. Per germline, CDR1 MNHEY and CDR2 SMNVEV (reference sequence). Trimming removed 5 bases from V and 6 bases from J, with 11 bases in between. The CDR3 DNA reads as TGTGCCAGCAGTCCGGGTCTCGGCAATGAGCAGTTCTTC. Protein product: CASSPGLGNEQFF.

The J gene is TRBJ2-7, the V gene TRBV2, with no clear D. The CDR3 extends over 15 amino acids. Germline lookup yields CDR1 SNHLY and CDR2 FYNNEI. V lost 3 bases to trimming and J lost 2 bases, with 14 bases between them. The CDR3 region is CASSDGGGSAYEQYF. The CDR3 DNA reads TGTGCCAGCAGTGATGGTGGCGGATCCGCCTACGAGCAGTACTTC.